These T cell receptor beta chains were read from a single sample in a study of STAT5B mutations in CD4+ large granular lymphocyte leukemia. Libraries were prepared by immunoSEQ multiplex PCR; TCRdb keeps only in-frame clonotypes and omits some of them. The data show about 32,000 clones, 85% to 90% seen once. Sequenced input: CD4+ T cells from blood buffy coats. The receptors shown here come from a human donor in good health. Both conserved end residues are part of each CDR3. A D gene is named only where the DNA matches it firmly. Rows may omit the clone size; those that give it use once, few, many or a size class.

CDR3 | DNA | size | J | V | D | length
CASSIDRTMNTEAFF | TGTGCCAGTAGTATCGACAGGACCATGAACACTGAAGCTTTCTTT | - | TRBJ1-1 | TRBV19 | - | 15
CASSNDLGSGNTIYF | TGCGCCAGCAGCAACGACCTGGGGTCTGGAAACACCATATATTTT | - | TRBJ1-3 | TRBV5-1 | - | 15
CASSPRGSRVRTDTQYF | TGCGCCAGCAGCCCGAGAGGATCCAGGGTACGCACAGATACGCAGTATTTT | - | TRBJ2-3 | TRBV5-1 | - | 17
CASSGTNTGELFF | TGTGCCAGCAGCGGAACGAACACCGGGGAGCTGTTTTTT | - | TRBJ2-2 | TRBV13 | - | 13
CASSLTGNGYTF | TGCGCCAGCAGCTTAACAGGGAATGGCTACACCTTC | - | TRBJ1-2 | TRBV5-1 | - | 12
CASRGQDFNQPQHF | TGTGCCAGCAGAGGACAGGATTTCAATCAGCCCCAGCATTTT | few | TRBJ1-5 | TRBV2 | TRBD1 | 14
CASSLQRDSTDTQYF | TGTGCCAGCAGCTTACAGCGGGATAGCACAGATACGCAGTATTTT | - | TRBJ2-3 | TRBV7-3 | TRBD2 | 15
CASPGGNTDTQYF | TGTGCCAGCCCGGGGGGAAACACAGATACGCAGTATTTT | - | TRBJ2-3 | TRBV7-8 | TRBD2 | 13
CASSQDGGLAGVGTDTQYF | TGTGCCAGCAGCCAAGATGGGGGACTAGCGGGAGTAGGCACAGATACGCAGTATTTT | - | TRBJ2-3 | TRBV4-2 | TRBD2 | 19
CAISDLGNTEAFF | TGTGCCATCAGTGACCTGGGGAACACTGAAGCTTTCTTT | - | TRBJ1-1 | TRBV10-3 | - | 13
CSVRTGMNTGELSF | TGCAGCGTTCGAACAGGGATGAACACCGGGGAGCTGTCTTTT | once | TRBJ2-2 | TRBV29-1 | - | 14
CASSLSGLTEAFF | TGTGCCAGCAGTTTATCCGGGTTGACTGAAGCTTTCTTT | - | TRBJ1-1 | TRBV28 | - | 13
CASRSGTSTHEQFF | TGTGCCAGCAGGTCCGGGACTAGCACCCATGAGCAGTTCTTC | - | TRBJ2-1 | TRBV6-5 | TRBD2 | 14
CASSTNRGRYEKLFF | TGTGCCAGTAGTACCAACAGGGGGCGATACGAAAAACTGTTTTTT | - | TRBJ1-4 | TRBV19 | TRBD1 | 15
CASSFHRDQPQHF | TGCGCCAGCAGCTTCCACAGGGACCAGCCCCAGCATTTT | - | TRBJ1-5 | TRBV4-1 | - | 13
CASSFDRGVNQPQHF | TGTGCCAGCAGCTTCGACAGGGGGGTGAATCAGCCCCAGCATTTT | few | TRBJ1-5 | TRBV5-4 | TRBD1 | 15
CASSRGVYTDTQYF | TGTGCCAGTAGCCGGGGAGTCTACACAGATACGCAGTATTTT | - | TRBJ2-3 | TRBV19 | - | 14
CASSIGTANTEAFF | TGTGCCAGCAGCATCGGGACAGCGAACACTGAAGCTTTCTTT | - | TRBJ1-1 | TRBV7-8 | TRBD1 | 14
CASNTVDASNQPQHF | TGTGCCAGCAATACAGTCGACGCTAGCAATCAGCCCCAGCATTTT | - | TRBJ1-5 | TRBV6-1 | - | 15
CATSRDRQGQETQYF | TGTGCCACCAGCAGAGATCGCCAGGGACAAGAGACCCAGTACTTC | - | TRBJ2-5 | TRBV15 | - | 15
CASSMARQETGELFF | TGTGCCAGCTCAATGGCCCGGCAGGAAACCGGGGAGCTGTTTTTT | - | TRBJ2-2 | TRBV18 | - | 15
CASSLNGRGGRVNTGELFF | TGTGCCAGCAGCTTAAACGGGAGAGGGGGTCGGGTAAACACCGGGGAGCTGTTTTTT | medium-sized | TRBJ2-2 | TRBV11-2 | - | 19
CAIGQGTGDEQYF | TGTGCCATCGGGCAAGGGACAGGGGACGAGCAGTACTTC | - | TRBJ2-7 | TRBV10-3 | TRBD1 | 13
CASSRGPSGTYNEQFF | TGTGCCAGCAGCCGGGGACCCAGTGGCACCTACAATGAGCAGTTCTTC | - | TRBJ2-1 | TRBV7-9 | - | 16
CASSGGVNSPLHF | TGTGCCAGCAGCGGTGGCGTTAATTCACCCCTCCACTTT | once | TRBJ1-6 | TRBV5-4 | - | 13
CASSRETGVTEAFF | TGTGCCAGCTCACGTGAGACAGGGGTCACTGAAGCTTTCTTT | - | TRBJ1-1 | TRBV18 | TRBD1 | 14
CASSIKAGYSNEQFF | TGTGCCAGTAGTATCAAAGCGGGATACTCCAATGAGCAGTTCTTC | - | TRBJ2-1 | TRBV19 | TRBD2 | 15